The clone carrying this TCR beta chain was seen just once. Seattle's cohort entered during active infection and was followed longitudinally. Original methodology: Reference gene primer amplification in the assay estimated nucleated cell counts. Assay: immunoSEQ multiplex PCR; the TCRdb copy retains only in-frame clones and omits some. The V and J calls and the clone size are those of that table, but D and trimming were determined from the DNA. The sample includes over 85,000 clones, roughly 90% of them seen just once. The V and J ends lost 8 bases and 4 bases respectively, with 18 bases between them. The germline V gene encodes CDR1 LNHDA and CDR2 SQIVND (reference sequence). The CDR3 is 15 residues long. The entry originates in a study of blood T cell repertoires in COVID-19. Turning to the study itself: Whether acute or convalescent, the COVID-19 samples came from the United States, Italy and Spain. PBMCs, B-cell-depleted T cells, or T cells provided the cDNA or gDNA that made up the material.

The sequence was collected from a woman between 45 and 65 years old with COVID-19, enrolled during active disease. What was sequenced was peripheral blood. The chain combines TRBV19 with TRBJ1-5, with D perhaps matching TRBD1 (5 bases). The CDR3, as DNA: TGTGCCAGTCGAAGTGGGGCAACCCAGAATCAGCCCCAGCATTTT. Amino acid sequence: CASRSGATQNQPQHF. The whole variable domain, remainder taken from reference TRBV19 and TRBJ1-5, is DGGITQSPKYLFRKEGQNVTLSCEQNLNHDAMYWYRQDPGQGLRLIYYSQIVNDFQKGDIAEGYSVSREKKESFPLTVTSAQKNPTAFYLCASRSGATQNQPQHFGDGTRLSIL.